A single sample is the source of the 2 T cell receptor beta chains below, sequenced in a study of T cell changes during pregnancy in multiple sclerosis. Sequencing used immunoSEQ multiplex PCR; TCRdb keeps in-frame clones, though not all of them. The profile shows about 93,000 clones, 85% to 95% of them singletons. The material was peripheral blood, obtained after pregnancy. The receptors here all came from a female donor with multiple sclerosis, enrolled in a pregnancy study.

This clone showed up just once. The genes are TRBV2 and TRBJ2-1; tentative D call: TRBD2 (6 bases). V was shortened by 5 bases and J by 6 bases, with 14 bases between the two germline ends. Germline V CDR1 and CDR2: SNHLY, FYNNEI. This CDR3 contains 14 residues. The chain's CDR3 is CASSNPLRGNEQFF. The CDR3 coding sequence is TGTGCCAGCAGTAACCCTTTGCGGGGCAATGAGCAGTTCTTC. Together with reference TRBV2 and TRBJ2-1, the CDR3 gives the full variable domain: EPEVTQTPSHQVTQMGQEVILRCVPISNHLYFYWYRQILGQKVEFLVSFYNNEISEKSEIFDDQFSVERPDGSNFTLKIRSTKLEDSAMYFCASSNPLRGNEQFFGPGTRLTVL.

The chain joins TRBV4-3 to TRBJ2-6; no firm D call. From germline, CDR1 is LGHNA and CDR2 YSLEER. The V end was cut by 0 bases, the J end by 0 bases, with 9 bases between. The CDR3 totals 17 residues. The CDR3 bases are TGCGCCAGCAGCCAAGATTCTACCGGCTCTGGGGCCAACGTCCTGACTTTC. As protein: CASSQDSTGSGANVLTF.